The clone carrying this T cell receptor (beta chain) was recorded a few times. The sample belongs to a study of blood T cell repertoires in COVID-19. Study-wide context: Samples representing acute and convalescent COVID-19 were sourced from the United States, Italy and Spain. In each case, the material was cDNA or gDNA derived from T cells, B-cell-depleted T cells, or PBMCs.

Germline CDR1 is KGHSH and CDR2 is LQKENI. This CDR3 spans 14 amino acids. V gave up 6 bases and J gave up 2 bases; unmatched junction bases: 4. Assay: immunoSEQ multiplex PCR; the TCRdb copy retains only in-frame clones and omits some. The sample comprises tens of thousands of clones, about 80% of which are singletons, and roughly 21% rests with the top ten. The clonotype was recovered from an elderly woman with acute or convalescent COVID-19. Input material: peripheral blood. This chain uses TRBV18 with TRBJ2-5, with 9 nucleotides matching TRBD1. DNA for the CDR3: TGTGCCAGCTCCGGAGGGACAGGGCAAGAGACCCAGTACTTC. Amino acid sequence: CASSGGTGQETQYF.